The clone carrying this T cell receptor (beta chain) was detected a few times. Template switching introduced a universal primer site, and the cDNA bore unique molecular identifiers. MiXCR, run by TCRdb on the 5' RACE reads, gives a single entry per CDR3 protein. The repertoire holds roughly 690,000 distinct CDR3 sequences, 21% seen once, with roughly 4% in the top ten. This entry is derived from a study of identical twins. The CDR3 is 14 residues long. V trimming: 6 bases; J trimming: 1 base; junction bases outside the gene matches: 4. CDR1 DFQATT and CDR2 SNEGSKA come from the germline V gene (reference sequence). These same data were also listed under a study on T cells expressing NK-cell markers.

This chain joins TRBV20-1 and TRBJ2-3, with 10 bases fitting TRBD2. This TCR was sampled from a woman aged 18-29 years in good health. The source material was PBMCs. This CDR3 reads CSAKLAGRTDTQYF. The CDR3 nucleotides are TGCAGTGCGAAACTAGCGGGGCGCACAGATACGCAGTATTTT.